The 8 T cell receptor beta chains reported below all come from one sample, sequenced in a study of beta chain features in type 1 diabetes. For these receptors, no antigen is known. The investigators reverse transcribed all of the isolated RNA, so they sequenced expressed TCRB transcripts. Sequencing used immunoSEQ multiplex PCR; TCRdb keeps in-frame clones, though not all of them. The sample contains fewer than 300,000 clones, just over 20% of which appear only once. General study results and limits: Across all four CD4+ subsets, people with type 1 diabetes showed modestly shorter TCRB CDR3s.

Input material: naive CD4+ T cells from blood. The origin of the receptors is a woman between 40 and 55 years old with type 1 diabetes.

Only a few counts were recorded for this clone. CDR3 amino acids: CASSFGREQPQHF. In DNA form, the CDR3 reads TGTGCCAGCAGCTTTGGACGGGAACAGCCCCAGCATTTT. This chain uses TRBV5-8 with TRBJ1-5; no clear D gene. The CDR3 consists of 13 residues. The V end was cut by 2 bases, the J end by 7 bases, with 10 bases between. The germline CDR1 and CDR2 sequences are SGHTS and YDEGEE.

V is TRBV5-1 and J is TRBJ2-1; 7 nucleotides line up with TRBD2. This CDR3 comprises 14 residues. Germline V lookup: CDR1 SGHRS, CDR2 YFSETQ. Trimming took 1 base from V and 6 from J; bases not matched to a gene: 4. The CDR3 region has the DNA TGCGCCAGCAGCTTGACGACTAGCTTCAATGAGCAGTTCTTC. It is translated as CASSLTTSFNEQFF.

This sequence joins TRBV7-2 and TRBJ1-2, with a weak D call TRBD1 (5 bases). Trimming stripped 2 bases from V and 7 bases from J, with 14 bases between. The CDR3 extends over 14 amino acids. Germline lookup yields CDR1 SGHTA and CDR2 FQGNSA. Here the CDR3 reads CASSLRPGDRGYTF. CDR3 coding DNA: TGTGCCAGCAGCTTAAGGCCGGGGGATCGTGGCTACACCTTC.

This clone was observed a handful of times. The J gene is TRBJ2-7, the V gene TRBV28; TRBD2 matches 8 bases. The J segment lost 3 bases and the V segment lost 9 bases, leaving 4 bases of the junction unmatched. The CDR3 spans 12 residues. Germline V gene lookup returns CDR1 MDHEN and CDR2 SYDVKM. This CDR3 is CASRGGNYEQYF. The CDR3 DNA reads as TGTGCCAGTCGGGGGGGGAACTACGAGCAGTACTTC.

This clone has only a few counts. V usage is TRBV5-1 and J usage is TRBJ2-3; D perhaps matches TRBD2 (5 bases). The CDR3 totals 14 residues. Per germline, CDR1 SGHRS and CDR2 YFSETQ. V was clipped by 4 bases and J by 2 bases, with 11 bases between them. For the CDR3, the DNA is TGCGCCAGCAGCCCAGCGGCATCCACAGATACGCAGTATTTT. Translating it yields CASSPAASTDTQYF.

CDR3 in amino acids: CASSVAGHHENIQYF. CDR3 bases: TGTGCCAGCAGCGTAGCGGGACACCACGAAAACATTCAGTACTTC. The chain recombines TRBV9 with TRBJ2-4; TRBD1 is a possible D gene (6 bases). The CDR3 is 15 residues long. The ends were cut back, 0 bases at V and 5 bases at J, with 12 bases in the middle. Germline loops: CDR1 SGDLS, CDR2 YYNGEE.

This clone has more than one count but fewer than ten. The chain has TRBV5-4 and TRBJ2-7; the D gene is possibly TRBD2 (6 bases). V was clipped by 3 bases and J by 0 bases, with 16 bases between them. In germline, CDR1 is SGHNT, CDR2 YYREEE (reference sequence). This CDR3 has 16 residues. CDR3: CASSSVLSGGSYEQYF. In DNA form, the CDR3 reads TGTGCCAGCAGCTCAGTACTTAGCGGAGGCTCCTACGAGCAGTACTTC.

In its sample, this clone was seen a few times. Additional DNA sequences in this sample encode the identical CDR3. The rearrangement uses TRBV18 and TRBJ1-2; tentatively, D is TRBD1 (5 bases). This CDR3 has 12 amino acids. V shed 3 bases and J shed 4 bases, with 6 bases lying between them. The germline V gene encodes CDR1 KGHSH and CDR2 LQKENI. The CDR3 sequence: CASSPTVYGYTF. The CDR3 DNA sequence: TGTGCCAGCTCACCGACAGTCTATGGCTACACCTTC.